This T cell receptor beta chain stems from a study of T cells after yellow fever vaccination. The table lists this clonotype with many counts. Relative to the germline gene, one junction end is altered; a read error may explain this. Germline assignment: CDR1 SGHTA and CDR2 FQGNSA. The CDR3 loop spans 13 amino acids. It was through 5'RACE template switching that TCR cDNA was made, with a universal primer site and UMIs added. Each CDR3 protein is one row after TCRdb ran MiXCR on the 5' RACE reads. The sample yields approximately 150,000 distinct CDR3 sequences, approximately 7.7% seen once. This clonotype was sampled from a man younger than 45 who received the YFV17D yellow fever vaccine. Sequenced material: CD4+ T cells sorted from PBMCs, taken 5 days after the yellow fever booster vaccination. This chain connects TRBV7-2 to TRBJ2-7; D call uncertain. The DNA of the CDR3 is TGCGCCAGCAGCTTAGACGGCTCCTACGAGCAGTACTTC. Protein sequence: CASSLDGSYEQYF.